These 22 T cell receptor beta chains originate from one sample sequenced in a study of T cells of healthy individuals. From the 5' RACE reads, TCRdb called clonotypes with MiXCR, one entry per CDR3 protein. The sample has about 96,000 distinct CDR3 sequences, roughly 18% seen once. The receptors were sampled from a human donor in good health.

V and J are TRBV9 and TRBJ2-1; TRBD2 matches 10 bases. There are 15 residues in the CDR3. V lost 5 bases to trimming and J lost 2 bases; unmatched junction nucleotides: 4. Germline CDR1 is SGDLS and CDR2 is YYNGEE. The CDR3 DNA reads TGTGCCAGCAGACCCGGGACTAGCGCCTACAATGAGCAGTTCTTC. Its translation: CASRPGTSAYNEQFF.

The chain recombines TRBV29-1 with TRBJ1-3; D is unclear. V lost 7 bases and J lost 0, with 4 bases in between. Germline CDR1 SQVTM, CDR2 ANQGSEA. There are 11 residues in the CDR3. CDR3 bases: TGCAGCGGACACTCTGGAAACACCATATATTTT. It is translated as CSGHSGNTIYF.

The sample holds many counts of this clonotype. The chain is built from TRBV12-3 or TRBV12-4 and TRBJ2-7; TRBD2 aligns across 7 bases. CDR3 length: 14 residues. V was clipped by 5 bases and J by 5 bases; unmatched bases: 9. CDR3 sequence reads: CASSATSRYDEQYF. The CDR3 DNA reads as TGTGCCAGCAGTGCGACTAGCCGGTACGACGAGCAGTACTTC.

This clonotype was detected only a few times. The chain combines TRBV7-2 with TRBJ2-5; 11 nucleotides align to TRBD1. Looked up from germline, CDR1 is SGHTA and CDR2 is FQGNSA. Trimming at V came to 4 bases and at J to 4 bases, leaving 5 bases not matched to a gene. The CDR3 spans 15 residues. The CDR3: CASSSPGQGVETQYF. DNA for the CDR3: TGTGCCAGCAGCTCACCGGGACAGGGGGTAGAGACCCAGTACTTC.

This clonotype has more than one count but fewer than ten. The V gene is TRBV7-9, the J gene TRBJ1-2; the D is unclear. The ends were cut back, 5 bases at V and 0 bases at J, with 7 bases in the middle. The CDR3 length is 13 residues. CDR1 is SEHNR and CDR2 is FQNEAQ in the germline V gene (reference sequence). Here the CDR3 reads CASSPDPNYGYTF. The CDR3 bases are TGTGCCAGCAGCCCGGATCCTAACTATGGCTACACCTTC.

The V call is TRBV5-1, the J call TRBJ2-2, with D possibly matching TRBD1 (6 bases). There are 15 residues in the CDR3. Germline V gene lookup returns CDR1 SGHRS and CDR2 YFSETQ. The germline V and J ends were trimmed by 4 bases and 5 bases, with 15 bases remaining between them. This CDR3 reads CASSETHRETGELFF. CDR3 DNA: TGCGCCAGCAGCGAGACACACAGGGAGACCGGGGAGCTGTTTTTT.

This sequence joins TRBV4-3 and TRBJ2-2, with D hard to call. CDR1 is LGHNA and CDR2 is YSLEER in the germline V gene. CDR3 length: 16 amino acids. Trimming pared 0 bases from V and 7 bases from J, leaving 15 bases between. The CDR3 region is CASSQDLVTSGGELFF. As DNA, the CDR3 is TGCGCCAGCAGCCAAGATCTTGTGACCTCAGGCGGGGAGCTGTTTTTT.

Ten or more counts support this clonotype. This rearrangement joins TRBV20-1 to TRBJ2-7; D possibly corresponds to TRBD2 (6 bases). The CDR3 consists of 14 residues. Trimming stripped 3 bases from V and 0 bases from J, with 12 bases between. Germline loops: CDR1 DFQATT, CDR2 SNEGSKA (reference sequence). CDR3 DNA sequence: TGCAGTGCTAGTGTGACTAGTTACTCCTACGAGCAGTACTTC. Its translation is CSASVTSYSYEQYF.

V is TRBV6-2 or TRBV6-3 and J is TRBJ1-2; D unresolved. Germline CDR1 is MNHEY and CDR2 is SVGEGT. Between the trimmed V and J ends, which lost 5 bases and 2 bases, there was a span of 9 bases. The CDR3 is 13 amino acids. CDR3 nucleotides: TGTGCCAGCAGTCCTTCGAGGAACTATGGCTACACCTTC. The encoded protein is CASSPSRNYGYTF.

CDR3 sequence (DNA): TGCGCCAGCAGCCAAGAAACAGGATATTCACCCCTCCACTTT. This codes for CASSQETGYSPLHF. The J gene is TRBJ1-6, the V gene TRBV4-3; a possible D gene is TRBD1 (5 bases). The V end was cut by 0 bases, the J end by 8 bases, with 8 bases between. The CDR3 loop spans 14 amino acids. CDR1 is LGHNA and CDR2 is YSLEER in the germline V gene.

This clonotype showed up just a few times. The chain joins TRBV7-2 to TRBJ2-1; TRBD2 agrees at 11 bases. Trimming cost V 2 bases and J 5 bases; bases outside gene matches: 8. The CDR3 covers 17 residues. The V gene's germline CDR1 is SGHTA and CDR2 FQGNSA. In nucleotides, the CDR3 is TGTGCCAGCAGCTTAATGGGTAGCGGGGGGGGTCACAATGAGCAGTTCTTC. It translates to CASSLMGSGGGHNEQFF.

The V and J genes are TRBV20-1 and TRBJ2-7, with 15 bases lining up with TRBD2. The germline V gene encodes CDR1 DFQATT and CDR2 SNEGSKA (reference sequence). The CDR3 is made up of 14 amino acids. The V segment lost 6 bases and the J segment 7 bases; nucleotides outside the gene matches: 7. The CDR3 spells CSARTSGRAEEQYF. CDR3 bases: TGCAGTGCGAGGACTAGCGGGAGGGCCGAGGAGCAGTACTTC.

This clonotype has a count of ten or more. Written as DNA, the CDR3 is TGTGCCAGCAGGGACAGGGAAGGCTACACCTTC. Its translation: CASRDREGYTF. V is TRBV12-3 or TRBV12-4 and J is TRBJ1-2; 8 bases agree with TRBD1. The CDR3 has 11 residues. V dropped 6 bases and J dropped 8; count of bases not matched to a gene: 2.

The chain uses TRBV15 and TRBJ2-2; a possible D gene is TRBD1 (5 bases). V was clipped by 0 bases and J by 1 base, with 6 bases between them. Germline CDR1 reads LNHNV; CDR2 reads YYDKDF (reference sequence). The CDR3 loop spans 15 amino acids. For the CDR3, the DNA is TGTGCCACCAGCAGAGAGACAGTGAACACCGGGGAGCTGTTTTTT. Its translation is CATSRETVNTGELFF.

This clonotype has a count of ten or more. The chain joins TRBV20-1 to TRBJ1-5, with D perhaps matching TRBD1 (5 bases). CDR1 is DFQATT and CDR2 is SNEGSKA in the germline V gene (reference sequence). Trimming cost V 6 bases and J 0 bases, with 9 bases left between them. The CDR3 loop spans 13 amino acids. For the CDR3, the DNA is TGCAGTGCAAATCAGGGTAGCAATCAGCCCCAGCATTTT. This translates into CSANQGSNQPQHF.

This clonotype was recorded a few times. The chain links TRBV6-2 or TRBV6-3 to TRBJ2-5; D unresolved. Germline CDR1 MNHEY, CDR2 SVGEGT. The CDR3 runs 13 residues. V was cut by 0 bases and J by 5 bases, with 7 bases left in between. CDR3 coding DNA: TGTGCCAGCAGTTACTCGGCAGCGGAGACCCAGTACTTC. The encoded protein is CASSYSAAETQYF.

This clonotype was detected only a few times. A read error is possible here, since a much larger clone lies one base away. The gene calls are TRBV7-9 and TRBJ1-6, with a possible D match to TRBD1 (5 bases). The CDR3 is made up of 12 amino acids. Germline values: CDR1 SEHNR, CDR2 FQNEAQ (reference sequence). Trimming removed 5 bases at V and 7 bases at J, with 6 bases between. The CDR3 reads CASSPGNSPLHF. The CDR3 DNA is TGTGCCAGCAGCCCAGGGAATTCACCCCTCCACTTT.

This clonotype was seen a few times. The chain recombines TRBV6-2 or TRBV6-3 with TRBJ2-1, with TRBD2 matching 9 bases. Per germline, CDR1 MNHEY and CDR2 SVGEGT. CDR3 length equals 13 residues. With 5 bases clipped from V and 15 bases from J, the junction kept 11 bases outside the gene matches. In DNA, the CDR3 is TGTGCCAGCAGTCGTAGCGGGAGAACTGGGCTGTTCTTC. Encoded protein: CASSRSGRTGLFF.

This clonotype was observed a handful of times. The gene calls are TRBV7-9 and TRBJ2-1; possibly TRBD2 for D (5 bases). Between the trimmed V and J ends, which lost 6 bases and 4 bases, there was a span of 16 bases. This CDR3 contains 15 residues. Germline V gene lookup returns CDR1 SEHNR and CDR2 FQNEAQ (reference sequence). The CDR3: CASRSGPAGYNEQFF. In DNA form, the CDR3 reads TGTGCCAGCAGATCCGGGCCGGCGGGTTACAATGAGCAGTTCTTC.

A few counts support this clonotype. The chain links TRBV7-2 to TRBJ1-2; 7 nucleotides align to TRBD1. The CDR3 is 12 residues long. V dropped 5 bases and J dropped 8; count of bases not matched to a gene: 5. Looked up from germline, CDR1 is SGHTA and CDR2 is FQGNSA. CDR3 sequence: CASSPGQRGYTF. The CDR3 DNA is TGTGCCAGCAGCCCGGGACAGCGAGGCTACACCTTC.

This CDR3 reads CASSQGTSHRTDTQYF. CDR3 sequence (DNA): TGCGCCAGCAGCCAAGGGACCTCACATAGGACAGATACGCAGTATTTT. The chain uses TRBV5-1 and TRBJ2-3; D could derive from TRBD1 or TRBD2 (5 bases each). The CDR3 spans 16 residues. CDR1 SGHRS and CDR2 YFSETQ come from the germline V gene. Trimming shortened V by 4 bases and J by 3 bases, and 18 bases separated the two germline ends.

This CDR3 is CASSYGDREAQPQHF. CDR3 in DNA: TGTGCCAGCAGTTACGGGGACAGGGAGGCCCAGCCCCAGCATTTT. The gene calls are TRBV6-2 or TRBV6-3 and TRBJ1-5, with 9 positions matching TRBD1. V trimming: 2 bases; J trimming: 7 bases; junction bases outside the gene matches: 6. CDR1 and CDR2 (germline): MNHEY, SVGEGT. The CDR3 totals 15 residues.